Below are 17 T cell receptor beta chains sequenced from a single sample in a study of T cell clones after liver transplantation. Measured with immunoSEQ multiplex PCR; TCRdb has only the in-frame clones, and not every one. The table has 95,000 to 110,000 clones, around 80% seen once. This specimen consisted of CD4+ T cells from blood, obtained around 4 years after liver transplant. Receptor source: a human patient who received a liver transplant. Some T cells may be provided by the graft donor.

J is TRBJ2-6 and V is TRBV19, with TRBD1 matching 8 bases. The CDR3 is 15 amino acids. The V segment lost 6 bases and the J segment 2 bases; nucleotides outside the gene matches: 3. Looked up from germline, CDR1 is LNHDA and CDR2 is SQIVND (reference sequence). CDR3: CASRLQGAGANVLTF. The DNA of the CDR3 is TGTGCCAGTAGACTACAGGGGGCTGGGGCCAACGTCCTGACTTTC.

This clone showed up just a few times. The chain couples TRBV7-3 to TRBJ1-6; the match to TRBD1 covers 7 bases. The V and J ends lost 2 bases and 16 bases, in that order; junction bases with no gene match: 5. Germline values: CDR1 SGHTA, CDR2 FQGTGA. The CDR3 has 12 residues. CDR3: CASSLEGATLHF. CDR3 bases: TGTGCCAGCAGCTTAGAGGGGGCTACTCTCCACTTT.

This clone was observed a few times. CDR3 residues: CASSSALNTEAFF. The DNA for the CDR3 is TGTGCCAGCAGTTCGGCCCTGAACACTGAAGCTTTCTTT. This chain links TRBV28 with TRBJ1-1; D is uncertain. Germline V CDR1 and CDR2: MDHEN, SYDVKM. This CDR3 comprises 13 residues. The germline V and J ends were trimmed by 4 bases and 0 bases, with 6 bases remaining between them.

V usage is TRBV4-1 and J usage is TRBJ1-1; 9 bases line up with TRBD1. The trim removed 3 bases at V and 4 bases at J, leaving 15 bases unmatched. The CDR3 sequence is 18 residues long. Germline V gives CDR1 MGHRA, CDR2 YSYEKL. The CDR3 reads CASSQSGTGKGVGTEAFF. As DNA, the CDR3 is TGCGCCAGCAGCCAGTCGGGGACAGGGAAAGGGGTTGGCACTGAAGCTTTCTTT.

This chain uses TRBV5-1 with TRBJ1-1; TRBD1 matches 10 bases. The J segment lost 6 bases and the V segment lost 7 bases, leaving 15 bases of the junction unmatched. Germline CDR1 and CDR2: SGHRS and YFSETQ. This CDR3 has 16 amino acids. The CDR3 spells CASRPGQGNDRSEAFF. The CDR3 bases are TGCGCCAGCCGCCCGGGACAGGGGAACGATCGGTCTGAAGCTTTCTTT.

The chain carries TRBV7-2 and TRBJ2-3; TRBD2 matches at 7 bases. From germline, CDR1 is SGHTA and CDR2 FQGNSA. This CDR3 is built from 15 residues. The V and J ends lost 4 bases and 1 base, in that order; junction bases with no gene match: 5. CDR3 coding DNA: TGTGCCAGCAGCTCAGGACTAGTCGGCACAGATACGCAGTATTTT. Translation: CASSSGLVGTDTQYF.

The chain recombines TRBV11-2 with TRBJ2-1; a weak D match, TRBD1 (6 bases). Germline-derived CDR1 and CDR2 are SGHAT and FQNNGV. The CDR3 totals 16 residues. V shed 4 bases and J shed 0 bases, with 13 bases lying between them. CDR3 sequence reads: CASSSPQGSSYNEQFF. The CDR3 coding sequence is TGTGCCAGCAGCTCGCCCCAGGGGAGCTCCTACAATGAGCAGTTCTTC.

The V and J genes are TRBV19 and TRBJ2-1; tentative D call: TRBD2 (5 bases). The germline V gene has CDR1 LNHDA and CDR2 SQIVND (reference sequence). CDR3 length: 14 amino acids. Between the trimmed V and J ends, which lost 7 bases and 6 bases, there was a span of 16 bases. CDR3 residues: CASTRELALNEQFF. CDR3 DNA: TGTGCCAGTACGAGGGAGCTAGCACTCAATGAGCAGTTCTTC.

This sequence joins TRBV6-1 and TRBJ2-3, with 10 bases fitting TRBD1. This CDR3 spans 15 amino acids. V was clipped by 4 bases and J by 6 bases; unmatched bases: 7. From germline, CDR1 is MNHNS and CDR2 SASEGT. The CDR3, as DNA: TGTGCCAGCAGTGTCAGACAGGGGGCGTCGGATACGCAGTATTTT. Protein product: CASSVRQGASDTQYF.

This rearrangement joins TRBV7-2 to TRBJ2-1; 8 nucleotides line up with TRBD2. After removal of 7 bases from V and 0 bases from J, the junction contained 5 bases not matched to a gene. This CDR3 is built from 15 residues. The germline V gene has CDR1 SGHTA and CDR2 FQGNSA. CDR3 nucleotide sequence: TGTGCCAGCAAAACCGGGACTAGCTCCTACAATGAGCAGTTCTTC. Residues: CASKTGTSSYNEQFF.

The genes are TRBV4-2 and TRBJ2-1; 13 bases fit TRBD2. Germline CDR1 reads LGHNA; CDR2 reads YNFKEQ. Trimming cost V 0 bases and J 8 bases; bases outside gene matches: 7. The CDR3 is 17 amino acids. The CDR3 region has the DNA TGTGCCAGCAGCCAAGATCAGCGACTAGCGGGAGGTGATGAGCAGTTCTTC. Protein sequence: CASSQDQRLAGGDEQFF.

The CDR3 DNA reads TGTGCCAGCAGCTCCTCACTAGCGGGAGATCATCGGGAGCTGTTTTTT. Protein product: CASSSSLAGDHRELFF. The chain is built from TRBV7-3 and TRBJ2-2, with TRBD2 matching 11 bases. Per germline, CDR1 SGHTA and CDR2 FQGTGA. The V segment lost 4 bases and the J segment 9 bases; nucleotides outside the gene matches: 10. This CDR3 is 16 amino acids long.

The chain couples TRBV28 to TRBJ2-3; 7 bases match TRBD1. The CDR3 is made up of 17 amino acids. CDR1 and CDR2 from the germline V gene are MDHEN and SYDVKM. Unmatched junction bases numbered 14, after V lost 6 bases and J lost 2 bases. In DNA, the CDR3 is TGTGCCAGCAGGCCTGAACAGGGGTCCAGCCTCACAGATACGCAGTATTTT. Translation gives CASRPEQGSSLTDTQYF.

V usage is TRBV29-1 and J usage is TRBJ2-3; either TRBD1 or TRBD2 may supply D (6 bases each). The germline V gene has CDR1 SQVTM and CDR2 ANQGSEA. V was pared by 4 bases and J by 2 bases, with 10 bases between. This CDR3 has 13 residues. The CDR3 DNA reads TGCAGCGTTGCCGGGGGCCACACAGATACGCAGTATTTT. Translated: CSVAGGHTDTQYF.

Here the CDR3 reads CASSLVASLSYNEQFF. CDR3 bases: TGCGCCAGCAGCTTGGTAGCGAGCCTCTCCTACAATGAGCAGTTCTTC. The chain recombines TRBV5-1 with TRBJ2-1; perhaps TRBD2 as D (5 bases). The germline gives CDR1 SGHRS, CDR2 YFSETQ. Trimming shortened V by 0 bases and J by 0 bases, and 10 bases separated the two germline ends. This CDR3 has 16 residues.

The chain is built from TRBV6-1 and TRBJ1-6, with D hard to call. Trimming took off 5 bases at V and 9 bases at J, with 17 bases between the two ends. CDR3 length: 15 amino acids. Germline V CDR1 and CDR2: MNHNS, SASEGT. The CDR3 here is CASSLLSKEISPLHF. In DNA, the CDR3 is TGTGCCAGCAGTCTCCTGTCCAAGGAGATTTCACCCCTCCACTTT.

The CDR3 here is CASSWGARTATNEKLFF. In nucleotides, the CDR3 is TGCGCCAGCAGTTGGGGGGCCAGGACGGCAACTAATGAAAAACTGTTTTTT. This chain links TRBV5-1 with TRBJ1-4; D perhaps matches TRBD1 (6 bases). The CDR3 totals 17 residues. Germline CDR1 reads SGHRS; CDR2 reads YFSETQ. Trimming stripped 5 bases from V and 0 bases from J, with 17 bases between.